This is a list of T cell receptor beta chains from one sample in a study of blood T cell repertoires in COVID-19. Assay used: immunoSEQ multiplex PCR; TCRdb lists only in-frame clones, some missing. The sample carries 200,000 to 300,000 clones, around 87% recorded once. The specimen was peripheral blood. Source of these receptors: an older woman with COVID-19, enrolled during active disease. CDR3s include the opening cysteine and the closing phenylalanine or tryptophan. A D gene is named only where the DNA matches it firmly. Only part of the rows carry a size: once, few, many, or a class if the clone is expanded.

clone size: -
D gene: -
J gene: TRBJ2-7
V gene: TRBV21-1
CDR3 protein: CASLVSSYEQYF
CDR3 DNA: TGTGCCAGCCTGGTGAGCTCCTACGAGCAGTACTTC

clone size: once
D gene: -
J gene: TRBJ1-1
V gene: TRBV6-1
CDR3 protein: CASSESGSLLAFF
CDR3 DNA: TGTGCCAGCAGTGAATCAGGGTCGTTGTTGGCTTTCTTT

clone size: -
D gene: -
J gene: TRBJ1-1
V gene: TRBV5-1
CDR3 protein: CASSSGTEGTEAFF
CDR3 DNA: TGCGCCAGCAGCTCCGGGACGGAGGGAACTGAAGCTTTCTTT

clone size: -
D gene: -
J gene: TRBJ2-7
V gene: TRBV29-1
CDR3 protein: CSVVAEASYEQYF
CDR3 DNA: TGCAGCGTTGTGGCGGAGGCGTCCTACGAGCAGTACTTC

clone size: -
D gene: -
J gene: TRBJ2-6
V gene: TRBV7-2
CDR3 protein: CASSLDSRANVLTF
CDR3 DNA: TGTGCCAGCAGCTTAGACTCCCGGGCCAACGTCCTGACTTTC

clone size: -
D gene: -
J gene: TRBJ2-1
V gene: TRBV9
CDR3 protein: CASSVGGVNHNEQFF
CDR3 DNA: TGTGCCAGCAGCGTAGGCGGGGTCAATCACAATGAGCAGTTCTTC

clone size: -
D gene: -
J gene: TRBJ1-1
V gene: TRBV11-3
CDR3 protein: CASSFTRNTEAFF
CDR3 DNA: TGTGCCAGCAGCTTTACAAGAAACACTGAAGCTTTCTTT

clone size: few
D gene: TRBD1
J gene: TRBJ1-1
V gene: TRBV28
CDR3 protein: CASSPRQGGFTTEAFF
CDR3 DNA: TGTGCCAGCAGCCCCAGACAGGGGGGGTTCACGACTGAAGCTTTCTTT

clone size: many
D gene: TRBD1
J gene: TRBJ2-7
V gene: TRBV5-5
CDR3 protein: CASSRETGAHEQYF
CDR3 DNA: TGTGCCAGCAGCCGGGAGACAGGGGCCCACGAGCAGTACTTC

clone size: -
D gene: -
J gene: TRBJ1-1
V gene: TRBV6-5
CDR3 protein: CASARGGDTEAFF
CDR3 DNA: TGTGCCAGTGCACGGGGGGGCGACACTGAAGCTTTCTTT

clone size: -
D gene: TRBD1
J gene: TRBJ1-6
V gene: TRBV27
CDR3 protein: CASRTGGNSPLHF
CDR3 DNA: TGTGCCAGCAGAACAGGGGGGAATTCACCCCTCCACTTT

clone size: -
D gene: TRBD1
J gene: TRBJ2-7
V gene: TRBV6-1
CDR3 protein: CASSEGQEVAKQYF
CDR3 DNA: TGTGCCAGCAGTGAGGGACAGGAGGTTGCTAAGCAGTACTTC

clone size: -
D gene: TRBD1
J gene: TRBJ2-7
V gene: TRBV6-2/TRBV6-3
CDR3 protein: CASSRTPGQLSYEQYF
CDR3 DNA: TGTGCCAGCAGTCGGACACCGGGACAGCTATCCTACGAGCAGTACTTC

clone size: -
D gene: TRBD1
J gene: TRBJ1-2
V gene: TRBV19
CDR3 protein: CATGQVYGYTF
CDR3 DNA: TGTGCCACCGGACAGGTCTATGGCTACACCTTC

clone size: -
D gene: -
J gene: TRBJ1-2
V gene: TRBV24-1
CDR3 protein: CATSGAGNYGYTF
CDR3 DNA: TGTGCCACCAGTGGGGCAGGGAACTATGGCTACACCTTC

clone size: -
D gene: -
J gene: TRBJ2-2
V gene: TRBV4-3
CDR3 protein: CASSHQFNTGELFF
CDR3 DNA: TGCGCCAGCAGCCACCAGTTCAACACCGGGGAGCTGTTTTTT

clone size: -
D gene: -
J gene: TRBJ2-3
V gene: TRBV20-1
CDR3 protein: CSGLERDTQYF
CDR3 DNA: TGCAGTGGGTTGGAGAGGGATACGCAGTATTTT

clone size: -
D gene: TRBD1
J gene: TRBJ1-6
V gene: TRBV27
CDR3 protein: CASSSGGNSPLHF
CDR3 DNA: TGTGCCAGCAGTTCAGGGGGTAATTCACCCCTCCACTTT

clone size: -
D gene: TRBD2
J gene: TRBJ2-3
V gene: TRBV10-3
CDR3 protein: CAIRRLAFGSTDTQYF
CDR3 DNA: TGTGCCATCAGACGACTAGCGTTTGGGAGTACAGATACGCAGTATTTT